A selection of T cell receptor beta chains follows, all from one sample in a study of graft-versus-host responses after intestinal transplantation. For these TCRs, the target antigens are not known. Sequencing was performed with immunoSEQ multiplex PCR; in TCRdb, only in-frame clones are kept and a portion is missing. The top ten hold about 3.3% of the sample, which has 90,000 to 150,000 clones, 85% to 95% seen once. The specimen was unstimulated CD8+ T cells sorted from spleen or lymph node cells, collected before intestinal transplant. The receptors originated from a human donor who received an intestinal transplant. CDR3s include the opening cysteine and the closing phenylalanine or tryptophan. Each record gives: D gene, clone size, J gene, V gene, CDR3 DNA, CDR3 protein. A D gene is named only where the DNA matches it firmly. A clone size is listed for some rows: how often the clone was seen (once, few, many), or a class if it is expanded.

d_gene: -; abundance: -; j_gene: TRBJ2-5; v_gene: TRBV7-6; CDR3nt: TGTGCCAGCACCCTTATCATGCAAGAGGAGACCCAGTACTTC; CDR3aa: CASTLIMQEETQYF
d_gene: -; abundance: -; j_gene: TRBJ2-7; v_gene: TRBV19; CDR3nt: TGTGCCAGTAGTATTCTCGGGCAGGACTACGAGCAGTACTTC; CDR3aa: CASSILGQDYEQYF
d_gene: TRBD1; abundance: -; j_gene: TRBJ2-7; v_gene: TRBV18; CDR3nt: TGTGCCAGCTCTACGACAGGGGCCCACGAGCAGTACTTC; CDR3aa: CASSTTGAHEQYF
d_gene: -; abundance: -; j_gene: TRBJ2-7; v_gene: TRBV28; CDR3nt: TGTGCCAGCAGTTTCAGAGACAGGTCTTCCTACGAGCAGTACTTC; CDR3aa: CASSFRDRSSYEQYF
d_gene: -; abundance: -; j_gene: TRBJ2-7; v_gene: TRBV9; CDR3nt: TGTGCCAGCAGCGTAGGACCTGTCGACGAGCAGTACTTC; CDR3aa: CASSVGPVDEQYF
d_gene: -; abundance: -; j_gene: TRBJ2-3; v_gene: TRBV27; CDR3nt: TGTGCCAGCAGTTTAGCCGCAGCAGATACGCAGTATTTT; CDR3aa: CASSLAAADTQYF
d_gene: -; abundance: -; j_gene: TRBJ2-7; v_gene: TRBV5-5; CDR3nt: TGTGCCAGCAGCCGTCTGACGGACGGGAGACACTACGAGCAGTACTTC; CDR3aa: CASSRLTDGRHYEQYF
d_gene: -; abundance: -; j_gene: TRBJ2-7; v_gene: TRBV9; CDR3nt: TGTGCCAGCAGCGTAGGGTCCAACCACGAGCAGTACTTC; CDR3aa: CASSVGSNHEQYF
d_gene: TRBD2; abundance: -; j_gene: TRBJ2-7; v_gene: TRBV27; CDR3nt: TGTGCCAGCATCTCAGCCCCCCCTCTAGCGGGAGGGCCACACGAGCAGTACTTC; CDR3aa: CASISAPPLAGGPHEQYF
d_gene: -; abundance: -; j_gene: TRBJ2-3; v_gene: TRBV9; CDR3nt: TGTGCCAGCAGCGACCGACTAGTGGGATCAGATACGCAGTATTTT; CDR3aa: CASSDRLVGSDTQYF
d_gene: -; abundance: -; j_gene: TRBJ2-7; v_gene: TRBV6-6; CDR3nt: TGTGCCAGCAGTTACTCAGTCCACGAGCAGTACTTC; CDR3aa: CASSYSVHEQYF
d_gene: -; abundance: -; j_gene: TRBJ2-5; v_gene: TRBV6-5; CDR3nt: TGTGCCAGCAGTTTGGGCGGCAGCTACCAAGAGACCCAGTACTTC; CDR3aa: CASSLGGSYQETQYF
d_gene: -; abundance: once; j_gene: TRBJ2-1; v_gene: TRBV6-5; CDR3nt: TGTGCCAGCAGTTACTCCGTCCTCAATGAGCAGTTCTTC; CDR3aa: CASSYSVLNEQFF
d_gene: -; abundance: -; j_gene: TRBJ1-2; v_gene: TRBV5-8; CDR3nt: TGTGCCAGCAGCGTTCGACAGGCGGCCTATGGCTACACCTTC; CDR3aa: CASSVRQAAYGYTF
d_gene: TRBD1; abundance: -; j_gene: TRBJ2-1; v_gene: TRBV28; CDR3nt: TGCGCCAGCAGTTATCTTACCTGGGGGGACAGGTCCCAAAATGAGCAGTTCTTC; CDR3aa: CASSYLTWGDRSQNEQFF
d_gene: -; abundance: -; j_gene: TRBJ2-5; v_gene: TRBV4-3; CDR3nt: TGCGCCAGCAGCCAAGATCTAGGACAGATCCAAGAGACCCAGTACTTC; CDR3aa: CASSQDLGQIQETQYF
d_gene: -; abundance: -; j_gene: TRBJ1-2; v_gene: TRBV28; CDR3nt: TGTGCCAGCAGTTTAGTCGCCACAGGAGTCCAGGCCTATGGCTACACCTTC; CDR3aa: CASSLVATGVQAYGYTF
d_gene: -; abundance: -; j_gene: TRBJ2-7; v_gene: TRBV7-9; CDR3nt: TGTGCCAGCAGCGGGCGGGATTCCTACGAGCAGTACTTC; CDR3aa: CASSGRDSYEQYF
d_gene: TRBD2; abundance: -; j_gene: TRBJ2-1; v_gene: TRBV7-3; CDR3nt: TGTGCCAGCAGCCCCCTTTCCGGGAGGGCCTCAAATGAGCAGTTCTTC; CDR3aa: CASSPLSGRASNEQFF
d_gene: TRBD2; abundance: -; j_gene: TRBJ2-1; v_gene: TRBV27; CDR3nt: TGTGCCAGCAGTATCCCGGGACTAGCGGGAGGTAGCTCCTACAATGAGCAGTTCTTC; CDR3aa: CASSIPGLAGGSSYNEQFF
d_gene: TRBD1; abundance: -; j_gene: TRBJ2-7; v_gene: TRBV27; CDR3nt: TGTGCCAGCAGTCCGGCGGGCAGGGGGCTCTACGAGCAGTACTTC; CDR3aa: CASSPAGRGLYEQYF
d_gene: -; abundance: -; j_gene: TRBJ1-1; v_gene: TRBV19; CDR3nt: TGTGCCAGTACCGAAGCTGGGACCTTAACCACTGAAGCTTTCTTT; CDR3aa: CASTEAGTLTTEAFF
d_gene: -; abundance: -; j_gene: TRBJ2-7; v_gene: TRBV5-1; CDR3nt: TGCGCCAGCAGCTTTCTACCGTCCTACGAGCAGTACTTC; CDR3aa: CASSFLPSYEQYF
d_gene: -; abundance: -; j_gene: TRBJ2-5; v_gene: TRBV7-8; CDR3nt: TGTGCCAGCAGCTTAGGGACAGGCGGGGGGGAGACCCAGTACTTC; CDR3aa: CASSLGTGGGETQYF
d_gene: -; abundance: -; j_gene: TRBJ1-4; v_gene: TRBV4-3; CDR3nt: TGCGCCAGCAGCCAAGATAAGGGGAGACCACTTGTAACTAATGAAAAACTGTTTTTT; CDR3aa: CASSQDKGRPLVTNEKLFF
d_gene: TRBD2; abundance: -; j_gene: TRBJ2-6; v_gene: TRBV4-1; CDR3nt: TGCGCCAGCAGCCAAGAAGTGTGGAGTAGCGGGAGCTCTGGGGCCAACGTCCTGACTTTC; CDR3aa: CASSQEVWSSGSSGANVLTF
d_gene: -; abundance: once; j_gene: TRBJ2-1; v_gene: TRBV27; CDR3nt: TGTGCCAGCACCGAAGGACTGTACAATGAGCAGTTCTTC; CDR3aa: CASTEGLYNEQFF
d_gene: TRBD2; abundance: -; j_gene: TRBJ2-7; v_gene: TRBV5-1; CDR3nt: TGCGCCAGCAGCTTACTCCCTGGGGGGGACCCCAACGAGCAGTACTTC; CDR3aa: CASSLLPGGDPNEQYF
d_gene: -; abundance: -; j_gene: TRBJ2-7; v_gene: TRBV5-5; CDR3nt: TGTGCCAGCAGCTTGGAACGGTTAACCTACGAGCAGTACTTC; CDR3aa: CASSLERLTYEQYF
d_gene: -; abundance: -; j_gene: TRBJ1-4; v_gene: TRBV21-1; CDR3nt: TGTGCCAGCACCCTGAAAGGAACAACTAATGAAAAACTGTTTTTT; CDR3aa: CASTLKGTTNEKLFF
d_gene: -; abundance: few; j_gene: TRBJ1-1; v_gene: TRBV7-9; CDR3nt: TGTGCCAGCAGCTTAGGGGGGCCCAACACTGAAGCTTTCTTT; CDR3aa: CASSLGGPNTEAFF
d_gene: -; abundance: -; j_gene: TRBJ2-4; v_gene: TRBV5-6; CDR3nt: TGTGCCAGCAGCATTCAGGGTAGGAGAAACATTCAGTACTTC; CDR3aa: CASSIQGRRNIQYF
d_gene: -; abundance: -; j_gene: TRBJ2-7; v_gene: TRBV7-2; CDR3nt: TGTGCCAGCAGGCGCGGGGCCTCCTACGAGCAGTACTTC; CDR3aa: CASRRGASYEQYF
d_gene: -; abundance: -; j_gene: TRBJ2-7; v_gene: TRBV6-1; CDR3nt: TGTGCCAGCAATAACTACGAGCAGTACTTC; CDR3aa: CASNNYEQYF
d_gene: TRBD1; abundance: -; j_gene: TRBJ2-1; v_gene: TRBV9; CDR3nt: TGTGCCAGCAGCGAGGGACAGGGCGGCGAGGCCTACAATGAGCAGTTCTTC; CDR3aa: CASSEGQGGEAYNEQFF
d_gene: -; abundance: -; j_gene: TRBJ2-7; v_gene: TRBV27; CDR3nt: TGTGCCAGCAGTCTAAGACAGGTTTGGGACGAGCAGTACTTC; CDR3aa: CASSLRQVWDEQYF